What follows are 4 T cell receptor beta chains derived from one specimen sequenced in a study of blood T cells in healthy people across ages. A J-beta primer mix and a sample-barcoded 5' primer were used in a second PCR of roughly 6 to 11 cycles. TCRdb processed the 5' RACE reads anew with MiXCR; each CDR3 protein has one entry. The table lists approximately 800,000 distinct CDR3 sequences, roughly 34% of them singletons. Sequencing input: blood. Every receptor here comes from a man aged 18 to 30 in good health.

The chain carries TRBV7-9 and TRBJ1-1, with 7 bases identical to TRBD1. Germline V gives CDR1 SEHNR, CDR2 FQNEAQ (reference sequence). The CDR3 length is 18 residues. V gave up 2 bases and J gave up 5 bases; unmatched junction bases: 17. Written as DNA, the CDR3 is TGTGCCAGCAGCTTAATCCGATGGGGGAGACAGGGAGGGACTGAAGCTTTCTTT. It encodes CASSLIRWGRQGGTEAFF.

In its sample, this clonotype was seen a few times. This chain links TRBV29-1 with TRBJ2-3, with TRBD2 as a possible D gene (5 bases). Trimming removed 7 bases at V and 0 bases at J, with 8 bases between. CDR3 length: 12 amino acids. In germline, CDR1 is SQVTM, CDR2 ANQGSEA. CDR3 DNA sequence: TGCAGCGCTGGGGAGAGCACAGATACGCAGTATTTT. This translates into CSAGESTDTQYF.

About this clonotype itself: This may arise from a read error, as a much more abundant clone is one base away. The CDR3 region has the DNA TGTGCCAGCAGCCAGACTTTTCGCGGGGCCTACAGTGAGCAGTTCTTC. Residues: CASSQTFRGAYSEQFF. The chain employs TRBV12-3 or TRBV12-4 and TRBJ2-1; possible D gene TRBD2, 6 bases. This CDR3 is 16 amino acids long.

This chain connects TRBV21-1 to TRBJ1-5. TRBV21-1 is assigned pseudogene status. The CDR3 spans 15 residues. The CDR3 loop reads CASSPVGYSNQPQHF. CDR3 nucleotide sequence: TGTGCCAGCAGCCCCGTGGGGTATAGCAATCAGCCCCAGCATTTT.